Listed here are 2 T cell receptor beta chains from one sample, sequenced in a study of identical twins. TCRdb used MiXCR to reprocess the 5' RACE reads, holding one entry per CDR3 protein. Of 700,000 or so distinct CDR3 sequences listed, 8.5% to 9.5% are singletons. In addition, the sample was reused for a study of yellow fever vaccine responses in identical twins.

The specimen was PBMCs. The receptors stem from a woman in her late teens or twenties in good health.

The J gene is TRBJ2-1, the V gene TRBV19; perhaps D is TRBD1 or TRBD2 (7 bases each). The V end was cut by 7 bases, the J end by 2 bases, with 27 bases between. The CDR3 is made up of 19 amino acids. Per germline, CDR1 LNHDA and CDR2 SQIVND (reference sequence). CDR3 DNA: TGTGCCAGTAAGAAGGACAGGAGAAATCTAGCGGAGCCCTACAATGAGCAGTTCTTC. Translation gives CASKKDRRNLAEPYNEQFF.

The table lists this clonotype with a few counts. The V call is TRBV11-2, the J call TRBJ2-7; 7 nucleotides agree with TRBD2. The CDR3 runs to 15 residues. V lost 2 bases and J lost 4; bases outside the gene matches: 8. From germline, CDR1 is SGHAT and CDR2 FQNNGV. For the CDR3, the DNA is TGTGCCAGCAGCTTAACGGGAGGACCTGAGTACGAGCAGTACTTC. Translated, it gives CASSLTGGPEYEQYF.